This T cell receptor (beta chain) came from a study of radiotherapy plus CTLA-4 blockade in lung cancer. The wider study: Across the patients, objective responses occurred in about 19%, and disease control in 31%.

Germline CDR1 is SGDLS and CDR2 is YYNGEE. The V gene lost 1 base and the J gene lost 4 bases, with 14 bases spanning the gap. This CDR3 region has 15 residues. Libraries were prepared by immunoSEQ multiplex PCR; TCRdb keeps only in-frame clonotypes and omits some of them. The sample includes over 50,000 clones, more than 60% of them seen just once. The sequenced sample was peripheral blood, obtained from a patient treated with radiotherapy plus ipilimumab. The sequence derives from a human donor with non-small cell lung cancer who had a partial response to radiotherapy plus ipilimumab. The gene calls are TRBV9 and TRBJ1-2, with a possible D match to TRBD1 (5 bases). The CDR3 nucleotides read TGTGCCAGCAGCGTAAGCGGGGCCGGGGGCTATGGCTACACCTTC. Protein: CASSVSGAGGYGYTF.